This entry features one T cell receptor (beta chain) sequence. These data originate in a study of CD8 T cells in Susac syndrome. TCR beta sequencing covered blood CD8+ and CD4+ T cells. The authors negatively isolated CD8+ and CD4+ T cells and FACS-enriched TEMRA cells. The CDR3 loop spans 15 amino acids. In germline, CDR1 is SGHNT, CDR2 YYREEE (reference sequence). The ends were cut back, 1 base at V and 2 bases at J, with 9 bases in the middle. Random-hexamer reverse transcription was applied to about 0.45 to 1 ug RNA. The CDR3 of TCR beta was amplified by immunoSEQ multiplex PCR across 54 Vbeta and 13 Jbeta. TCRdb analysed the immunoSEQ multiplex PCR reads with MiXCR anew, one entry per CDR3 protein. The sample shows a few hundred thousand distinct CDR3 sequences, about 85% of them seen only once.

The chain combines TRBV5-4 with TRBJ2-2; weak D call: TRBD1 (5 bases). The specimen was CD8+ T cells from PBMCs. This sequence originates from a human donor with multiple sclerosis. The CDR3 sequence: CASSLQQGNTGELFF. DNA of the CDR3: TGTGCCAGCAGCTTGCAGCAGGGTAACACCGGGGAGCTGTTTTTT.